This T cell receptor beta chain was identified in a study of CD8 T cells in Susac syndrome. The RNA, about 0.5 to 1 ug, was put through reverse transcription using random hexamers. The method of amplification for TCR beta CDR3 was immunoSEQ multiplex PCR, covering 54 Vbeta and 13 Jbeta. One entry per CDR3 protein, called by TCRdb with MiXCR from the immunoSEQ multiplex PCR reads. The table has fewer than 150,000 distinct CDR3 sequences, around 96% seen once. Germline V gene lookup returns CDR1 SNHLY and CDR2 FYNNEI. The CDR3 contains 13 residues. Deletions cut 10 bases from V and 5 bases from J, with 14 bases between.

This receptor was taken from a human donor in good health. This chain connects TRBV2 to TRBJ2-2; unclear D gene. The sample taken for sequencing was CD4+ T cells from PBMCs. This chain's CDR3 is CAILTWGTGELFF. Here the CDR3 DNA reads TGTGCCATCTTGACGTGGGGTACCGGGGAGCTGTTTTTT.